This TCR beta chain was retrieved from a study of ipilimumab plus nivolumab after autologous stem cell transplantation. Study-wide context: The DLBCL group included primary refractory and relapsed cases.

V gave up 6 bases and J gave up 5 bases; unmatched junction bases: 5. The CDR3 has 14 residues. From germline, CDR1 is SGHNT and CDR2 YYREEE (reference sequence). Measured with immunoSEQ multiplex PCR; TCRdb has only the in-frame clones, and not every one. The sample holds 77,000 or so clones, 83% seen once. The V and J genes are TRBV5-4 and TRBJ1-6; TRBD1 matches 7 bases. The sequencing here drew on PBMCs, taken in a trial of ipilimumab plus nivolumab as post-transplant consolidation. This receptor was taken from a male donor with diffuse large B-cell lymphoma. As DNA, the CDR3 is TGTGCCAGCACTCAAGGGACAGATAATTCACCCCTCCACTTT. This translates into CASTQGTDNSPLHF.